The following is a TCR beta chain sequence with its context. A read error may explain this, as a much larger clone is one base away. The data were obtained in a study of blood T cells in healthy people across ages. A sample-barcoded 5' primer and a J-beta primer mix were used in a second PCR of roughly 7 to 11 cycles. TCRdb reprocessed the 5' RACE reads with MiXCR, giving one entry per CDR3 protein. Of about 780,000 distinct CDR3 sequences listed, around half are singletons. The germline CDR1 and CDR2 sequences are DFQATT and SNEGSKA (reference sequence). The CDR3 consists of 14 residues. V dropped 6 bases and J dropped 11 bases, with 25 bases sitting between them.

Sequenced sample: blood. The V gene is TRBV20-1, the J gene TRBJ2-5, with no clear D. The clonotype was recovered from a man at least 80 years old in good health. The DNA for the CDR3 is TGCAGTGCGAACCGGGCCGCAATAGCCACCGGGCAGTACTTC. As protein: CSANRAAIATGQYF.